Shown below are 10 T cell receptor beta chains from a single sample sequenced in a study of blood T cells in healthy people across ages. Primed by a sample-barcoded 5' primer and a J-beta primer mix, a second PCR proceeded for about 6 to 11 cycles. TCRdb itself ran the 5' RACE reads through MiXCR, one entry per CDR3 protein. Of around 1.5 million distinct CDR3 sequences in the sample, around 55% were seen once. The source material was blood. The origin of the receptors is a man in his late teens or twenties in good health.

This clonotype was seen a handful of times. The chain is built from TRBV4-2 and TRBJ2-1; TRBD1 matches at 9 bases. The J call may not be correct, given that the DNA end is closer to TRBJ2-7. The germline CDR1 and CDR2 sequences are LGHNA and YNFKEQ. The CDR3 spans 16 residues. The CDR3 DNA sequence: TGTGCCAGCAGCCAAGTAGGGACAGGGCCCTACAATGAGCAGTACTTC. Translating it yields CASSQVGTGPYNEQYF.

This clonotype was seen a few times. This may stem from a read error, because a much larger clone lies one nucleotide away. This chain links TRBV20-1 with TRBJ2-1, with 12 bases aligning to TRBD2. TRBJ2-7 explains the end of the DNA better; the J call may be wrong. CDR3 length: 13 amino acids. CDR1 is DFQATT and CDR2 is SNEGSKA in the germline V gene (reference sequence). The CDR3 is CSTSSGRDNEQYF. In nucleotides, the CDR3 is TGCAGTACGTCTAGCGGGAGGGACAATGAGCAGTACTTC.

The gene calls are TRBV20-1 and TRBJ2-3; 9 bases agree with TRBD2. Germline CDR1 and CDR2: DFQATT and SNEGSKA (reference sequence). CDR3 length: 17 residues. The J segment lost 0 bases and the V segment lost 8 bases, leaving 15 bases of the junction unmatched. The CDR3 DNA reads TGCAGTCCCAAGGCTTCCCTAGCGGGGACTAGCACAGATACGCAGTATTTT. Amino acids: CSPKASLAGTSTDTQYF.

This sequence joins TRBV20-1 and TRBJ2-7, with a weak D call TRBD2 (5 bases). Germline CDR1 is DFQATT and CDR2 is SNEGSKA (reference sequence). V lost 3 bases and J lost 2, with 11 bases in between. CDR3 length equals 13 residues. The CDR3 sequence is CSASPLAAYEQYF. The CDR3 DNA is TGCAGTGCTAGCCCCCTAGCAGCCTACGAGCAGTACTTC.

This rearrangement joins TRBV4-1 to TRBJ2-5; possibly TRBD2 for D (6 bases). V was shortened by 1 base and J by 3 bases, with 12 bases between the two germline ends. In germline, CDR1 is MGHRA, CDR2 YSYEKL. This CDR3 contains 15 residues. The CDR3 loop reads CASSQADVAEETQYF. In DNA form, the CDR3 reads TGCGCCAGCAGCCAAGCCGACGTAGCGGAAGAGACCCAGTACTTC.

This clonotype was seen a few times. The chain carries TRBV12-3 or TRBV12-4 and TRBJ2-7; no firm D call. The ends were cut back, 6 bases at V and 3 bases at J, with 15 bases in the middle. There are 14 residues in the CDR3. CDR3 nucleotides: TGTGCCAGCAGCGCCGGTTCGACAATCTACGAGCAGTACTTC. Translation: CASSAGSTIYEQYF.

The chain is built from TRBV6-5 and TRBJ1-4; 7 bases are shared with TRBD1. The germline V gene has CDR1 MNHEY and CDR2 SVGAGI. The J segment lost 12 bases and the V segment lost 3 bases, leaving 7 bases of the junction unmatched. This CDR3 has 13 residues. The CDR3 sequence is CASSYSDRTELFF. In DNA, the CDR3 is TGTGCCAGCAGTTATTCGGACAGGACGGAACTGTTTTTT.

This chain's CDR3 is CASSWGVRLGTDTQYF. The CDR3 DNA follows: TGTGCCAGCAGCTGGGGGGTAAGGCTAGGCACAGATACGCAGTATTTT. The chain employs TRBV5-6 and TRBJ2-3; D might be TRBD2 (6 bases). In germline, CDR1 is SGHDT, CDR2 YYEEEE. CDR3 length equals 16 residues. Between the trimmed V and J ends, which lost 3 bases and 1 base, there was a span of 15 bases.

This rearrangement joins TRBV27 to TRBJ2-7; possibly TRBD1 for D (5 bases). Per germline, CDR1 MNHEY and CDR2 SMNVEV (reference sequence). V was shortened by 4 bases and J by 3 bases, with 13 bases between the two germline ends. The CDR3 totals 14 residues. The CDR3 DNA reads TGTGCCAGCAGTTACCAAGACAGACACTACGAGCAGTACTTC. Amino acids: CASSYQDRHYEQYF.

This clonotype showed up just a few times. The chain's CDR3 is CASSPPDRVGDEQFF. CDR3 in DNA: TGTGCCAGCAGCCCTCCCGACAGGGTGGGGGATGAGCAGTTCTTC. The chain has TRBV7-2 and TRBJ2-1; 7 bases match TRBD1. The trim removed 5 bases at V and 8 bases at J, leaving 12 bases unmatched. The CDR3 consists of 15 residues. Germline V lookup: CDR1 SGHTA, CDR2 FQGNSA.